This T cell receptor (beta chain) was documented in a study of PD-1 blockade in classical Hodgkin lymphoma. The wider study: Patients were dosed intravenously with nivolumab at 3 mg/kg every 2 weeks.

To note about this clone: Its antigen is unidentified.

Sequencing was performed with immunoSEQ multiplex PCR; in TCRdb, only in-frame clones are kept and a portion is missing. There are around 25,000 clones in the sample; around 84% occur only once, and 1.8% lies in the top ten. All the patients suffered relapse after autologous stem cell transplantation, and brentuximab vedotin exposure differed. Magnetic negative selection purified CD4+ T cells from thawed PBMCs. Study-wide findings and caveats: Reports described newly diagnosed patients as having lower baseline TCR diversity than healthy donors. Significantly greater TCR diversity emerged by C4D1 in CD4+ cells but not CD8+ cells.

CDR3 length: 16 amino acids. V shed 5 bases and J 9 bases; nucleotides not matched to a gene: 16. Germline V lookup: CDR1 SGHAT, CDR2 FQNNGV. The chain employs TRBV11-2 and TRBJ2-3; 8 bases agree with TRBD1. This TCR was sampled from a human donor with classical Hodgkin lymphoma. This material consisted of CD4+ T cells from blood, taken at baseline. The CDR3 DNA sequence: TGTGCCAGCAGCAGTCTCAGGGGGCGCAGGGATATGACGCAGTATTTT. This sequence encodes CASSSLRGRRDMTQYF.